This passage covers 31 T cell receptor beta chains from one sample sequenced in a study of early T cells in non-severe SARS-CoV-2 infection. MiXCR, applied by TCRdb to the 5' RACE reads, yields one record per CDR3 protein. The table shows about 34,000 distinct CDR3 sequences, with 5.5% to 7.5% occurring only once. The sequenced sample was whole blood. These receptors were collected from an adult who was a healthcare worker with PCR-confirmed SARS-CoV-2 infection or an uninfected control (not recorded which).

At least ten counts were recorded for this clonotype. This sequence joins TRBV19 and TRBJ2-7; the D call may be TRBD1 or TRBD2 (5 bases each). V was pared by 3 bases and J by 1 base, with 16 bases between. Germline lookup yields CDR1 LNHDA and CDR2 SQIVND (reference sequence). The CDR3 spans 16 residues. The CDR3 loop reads CASSIRPGTPSYEQYF. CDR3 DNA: TGTGCCAGTAGTATTCGCCCCGGGACCCCGTCCTACGAGCAGTACTTC.

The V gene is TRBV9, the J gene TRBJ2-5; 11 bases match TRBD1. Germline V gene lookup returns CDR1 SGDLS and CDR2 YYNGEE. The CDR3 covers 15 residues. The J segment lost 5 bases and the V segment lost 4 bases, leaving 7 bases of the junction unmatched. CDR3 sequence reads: CASSREDRGPETQYF. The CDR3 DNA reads TGTGCCAGCAGCAGGGAGGACAGGGGGCCGGAGACCCAGTACTTC.

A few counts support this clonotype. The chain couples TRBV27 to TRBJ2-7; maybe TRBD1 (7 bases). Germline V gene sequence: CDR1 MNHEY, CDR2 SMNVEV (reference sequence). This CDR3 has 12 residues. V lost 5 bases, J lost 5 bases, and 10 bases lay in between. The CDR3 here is CASSGGGHEQYF. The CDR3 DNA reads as TGTGCCAGCAGTGGAGGGGGCCACGAGCAGTACTTC.

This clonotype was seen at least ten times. CDR3 loop: CSATGGYETQYF. As DNA, the CDR3 is TGCAGTGCTACTGGGGGATATGAGACCCAGTACTTC. The chain recombines TRBV20-1 with TRBJ2-5; D may match TRBD1 or TRBD2 (5 bases each). This CDR3 contains 12 residues. The V end was cut by 4 bases, the J end by 5 bases, with 11 bases between. The germline gives CDR1 DFQATT, CDR2 SNEGSKA (reference sequence).

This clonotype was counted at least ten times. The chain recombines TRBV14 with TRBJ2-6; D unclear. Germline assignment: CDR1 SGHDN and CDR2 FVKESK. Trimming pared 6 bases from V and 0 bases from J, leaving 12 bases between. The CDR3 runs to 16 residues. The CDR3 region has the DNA TGTGCCAGCAGTTCGTCACCATACTCTGGGGCCAACGTCCTGACTTTC. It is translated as CASSSSPYSGANVLTF.

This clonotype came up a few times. This CDR3 reads CASSLMGTPSTDTQYF. The DNA for the CDR3 is TGTGCCAGCAGTTTGATGGGCACTCCTAGCACAGATACGCAGTATTTT. The gene calls are TRBV28 and TRBJ2-3; D not resolved. In germline, CDR1 is MDHEN, CDR2 SYDVKM. The V end lost 3 bases, the J end lost 0 bases, and 13 bases lay between the germline ends. CDR3 length equals 16 residues.

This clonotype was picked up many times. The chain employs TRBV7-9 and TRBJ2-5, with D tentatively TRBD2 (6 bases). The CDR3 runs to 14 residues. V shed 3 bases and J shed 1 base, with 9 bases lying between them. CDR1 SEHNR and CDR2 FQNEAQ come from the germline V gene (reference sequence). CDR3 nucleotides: TGTGCCAGCAGCTTCCGGGACTTCCAAGAGACCCAGTACTTC. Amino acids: CASSFRDFQETQYF. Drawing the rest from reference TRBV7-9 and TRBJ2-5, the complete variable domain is DTGVSQNPRHKITKRGQNVTFRCDPISEHNRLYWYRQTLGQGPEFLTYFQNEAQLEKSRLLSDRFSAERPKGSFSTLEIQRTEQGDSAMYLCASSFRDFQETQYFGPGTRLLVL.

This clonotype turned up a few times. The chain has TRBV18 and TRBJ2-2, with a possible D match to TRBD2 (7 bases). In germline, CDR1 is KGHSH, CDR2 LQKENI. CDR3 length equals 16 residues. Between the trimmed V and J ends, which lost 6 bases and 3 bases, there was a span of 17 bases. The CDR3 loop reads CASSRGTRLDTGELFF. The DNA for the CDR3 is TGTGCCAGCTCGCGGGGGACACGACTCGACACCGGGGAGCTGTTTTTT. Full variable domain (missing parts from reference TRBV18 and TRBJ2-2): NAGVMQNPRHLVRRRGQEARLRCSPMKGHSHVYWYRQLPEEGLKFMVYLQKENIIDESGMPKERFSAEFPKEGPSILRIQQVVRGDSAAYFCASSRGTRLDTGELFFGEGSRLTVL.

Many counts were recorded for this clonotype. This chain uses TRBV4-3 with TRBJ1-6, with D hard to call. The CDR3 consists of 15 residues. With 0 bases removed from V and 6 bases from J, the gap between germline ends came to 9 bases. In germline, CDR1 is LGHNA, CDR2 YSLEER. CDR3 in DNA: TGCGCCAGCAGCCAAGAGCAACCGGGTAATTCACCCCTCCACTTT. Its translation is CASSQEQPGNSPLHF.

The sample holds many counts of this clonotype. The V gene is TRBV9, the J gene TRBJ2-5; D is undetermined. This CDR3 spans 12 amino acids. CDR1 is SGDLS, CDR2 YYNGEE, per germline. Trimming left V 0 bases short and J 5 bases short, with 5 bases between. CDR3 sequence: CASSVGVETQYF. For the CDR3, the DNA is TGTGCCAGCAGCGTAGGAGTGGAGACCCAGTACTTC.

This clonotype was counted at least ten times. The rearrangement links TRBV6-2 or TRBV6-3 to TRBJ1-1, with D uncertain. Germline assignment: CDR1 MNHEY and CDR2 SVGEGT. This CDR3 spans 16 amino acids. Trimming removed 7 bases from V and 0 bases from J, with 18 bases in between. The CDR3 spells CASNQPKDPMNTEAFF. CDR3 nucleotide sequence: TGTGCCAGCAACCAACCAAAAGACCCGATGAACACTGAAGCTTTCTTT.

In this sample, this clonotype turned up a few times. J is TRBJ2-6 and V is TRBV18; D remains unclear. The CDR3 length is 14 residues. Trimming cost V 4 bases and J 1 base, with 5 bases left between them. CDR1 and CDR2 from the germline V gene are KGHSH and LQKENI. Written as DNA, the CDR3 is TGTGCCAGCTCACTCAGGTCTGGGGCCAACGTCCTGACTTTC. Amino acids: CASSLRSGANVLTF.

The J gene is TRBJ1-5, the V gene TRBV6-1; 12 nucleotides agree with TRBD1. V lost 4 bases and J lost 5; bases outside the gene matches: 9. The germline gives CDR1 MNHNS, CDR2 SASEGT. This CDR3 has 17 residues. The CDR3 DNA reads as TGTGCCAGCAGTGCCCCTCTGGGGACAGGGGGCGATCAGCCCCAGCATTTT. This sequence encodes CASSAPLGTGGDQPQHF.

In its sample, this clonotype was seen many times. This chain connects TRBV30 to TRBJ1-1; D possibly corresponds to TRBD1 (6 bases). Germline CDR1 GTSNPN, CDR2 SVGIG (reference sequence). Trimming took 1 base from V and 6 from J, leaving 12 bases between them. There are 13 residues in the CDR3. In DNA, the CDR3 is TGTGCCTGGAGTGGGGGGGCGCAGGCTGAAGCTTTCTTT. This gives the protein CAWSGGAQAEAFF.

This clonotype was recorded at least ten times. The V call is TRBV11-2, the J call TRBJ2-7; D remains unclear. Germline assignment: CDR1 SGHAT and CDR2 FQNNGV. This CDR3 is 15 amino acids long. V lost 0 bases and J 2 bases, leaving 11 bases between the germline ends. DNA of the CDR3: TGTGCCAGCAGCTTAGAGGGGTTAGGTACCTACGAGCAGTACTTC. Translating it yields CASSLEGLGTYEQYF. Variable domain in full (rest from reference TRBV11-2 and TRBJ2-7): EAGVAQSPRYKIIEKRQSVAFWCNPISGHATLYWYQQILGQGPKLLIQFQNNGVVDDSQLPKDRFSAERLKGVDSTLKIQPAKLEDSAVYLCASSLEGLGTYEQYFGPGTRLTVT.

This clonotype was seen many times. In DNA form, the CDR3 reads TGCAGTGCTATTTCATGGACTAGCACAGATACGCAGTATTTT. It is translated as CSAISWTSTDTQYF. The chain recombines TRBV20-1 with TRBJ2-3; perhaps TRBD2 as D (5 bases). The CDR3 spans 14 residues. CDR1 and CDR2 from the germline V gene are DFQATT and SNEGSKA (reference sequence). The ends were cut back, 4 bases at V and 0 bases at J, with 11 bases in the middle.

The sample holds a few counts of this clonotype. The CDR3 bases are TGTGCCAGCAGCCAAAGCGGGGGCGGAGAGACCCAGTACTTC. Translating it yields CASSQSGGGETQYF. The V and J genes are TRBV7-3 and TRBJ2-5; TRBD2 matches 8 bases. This CDR3 has 14 residues. The junction had 6 bases not matched to a gene; V was cut back by 5 bases and J by 4 bases. Germline V lookup: CDR1 SGHTA, CDR2 FQGTGA.

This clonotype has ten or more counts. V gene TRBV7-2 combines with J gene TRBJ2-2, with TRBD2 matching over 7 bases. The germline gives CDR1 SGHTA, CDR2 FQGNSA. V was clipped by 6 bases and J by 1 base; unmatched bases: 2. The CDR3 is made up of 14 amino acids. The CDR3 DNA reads TGTGCCAGCAGAGGACTAGGGAACACCGGGGAGCTGTTTTTT. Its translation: CASRGLGNTGELFF.

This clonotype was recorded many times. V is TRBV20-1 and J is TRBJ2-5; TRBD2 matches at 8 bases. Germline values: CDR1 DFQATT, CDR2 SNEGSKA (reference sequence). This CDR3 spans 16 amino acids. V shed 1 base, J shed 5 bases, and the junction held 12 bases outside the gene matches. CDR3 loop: CSARGSRTGGPETQYF. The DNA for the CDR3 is TGCAGTGCTAGAGGCAGCCGTACGGGGGGGCCTGAGACCCAGTACTTC.

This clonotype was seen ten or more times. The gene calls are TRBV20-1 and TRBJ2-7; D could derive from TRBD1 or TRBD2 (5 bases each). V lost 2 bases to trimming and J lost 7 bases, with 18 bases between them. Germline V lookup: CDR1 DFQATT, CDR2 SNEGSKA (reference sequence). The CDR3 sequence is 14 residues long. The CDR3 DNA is TGCAGTGCTAGACCCGGGGACGGACCTCGGGAGCAGTACTTC. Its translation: CSARPGDGPREQYF.

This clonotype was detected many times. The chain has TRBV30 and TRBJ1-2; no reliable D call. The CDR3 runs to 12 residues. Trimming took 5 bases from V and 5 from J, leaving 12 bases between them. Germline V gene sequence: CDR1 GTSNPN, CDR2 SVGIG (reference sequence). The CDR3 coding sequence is TGTGCCTGGCGGGCAGGCCGATATGGCTACACCTTC. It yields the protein CAWRAGRYGYTF.

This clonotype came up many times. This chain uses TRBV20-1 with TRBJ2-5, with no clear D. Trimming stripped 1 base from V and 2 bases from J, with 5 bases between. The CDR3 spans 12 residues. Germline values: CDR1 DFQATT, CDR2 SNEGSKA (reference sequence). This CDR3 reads CSARVSQETQYF. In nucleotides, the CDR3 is TGCAGTGCTAGAGTCAGTCAAGAGACCCAGTACTTC.

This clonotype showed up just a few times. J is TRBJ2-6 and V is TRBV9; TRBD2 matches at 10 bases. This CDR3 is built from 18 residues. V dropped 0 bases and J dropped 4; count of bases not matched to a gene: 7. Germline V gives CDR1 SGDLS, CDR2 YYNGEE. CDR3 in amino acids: CASSVGLAGDPGANVLTF. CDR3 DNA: TGTGCCAGCAGCGTAGGCCTAGCGGGGGACCCGGGGGCCAACGTCCTGACTTTC.

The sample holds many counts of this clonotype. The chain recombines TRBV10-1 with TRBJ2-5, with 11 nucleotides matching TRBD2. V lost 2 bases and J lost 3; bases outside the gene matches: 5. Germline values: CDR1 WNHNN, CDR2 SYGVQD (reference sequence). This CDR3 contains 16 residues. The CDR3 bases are TGCGCCAGCAGTGAGGGTAGCGGGGGGGCAGAAGAGACCCAGTACTTC. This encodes CASSEGSGGAEETQYF.

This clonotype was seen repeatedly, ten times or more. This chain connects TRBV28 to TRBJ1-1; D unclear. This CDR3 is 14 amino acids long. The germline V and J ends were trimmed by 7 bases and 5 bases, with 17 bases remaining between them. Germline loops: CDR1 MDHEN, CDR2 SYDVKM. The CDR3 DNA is TGTGCCAGCATTTCTGTCTTCTCGAGGACTGAAGCTTTCTTT. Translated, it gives CASISVFSRTEAFF. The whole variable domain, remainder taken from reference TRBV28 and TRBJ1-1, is DVKVTQSSRYLVKRTGEKVFLECVQDMDHENMFWYRQDPGLGLRLIYFSYDVKMKEKGDIPEGYSVSREKKERFSLILESASTNQTSMYLCASISVFSRTEAFFGQGTRLTVV.

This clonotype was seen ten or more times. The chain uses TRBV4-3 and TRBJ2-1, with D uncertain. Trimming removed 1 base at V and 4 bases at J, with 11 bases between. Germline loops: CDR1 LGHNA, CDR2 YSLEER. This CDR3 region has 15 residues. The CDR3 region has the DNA TGCGCCAGCAGCCAAGGGGTTCTGGGGTACAATGAGCAGTTCTTC. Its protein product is CASSQGVLGYNEQFF.

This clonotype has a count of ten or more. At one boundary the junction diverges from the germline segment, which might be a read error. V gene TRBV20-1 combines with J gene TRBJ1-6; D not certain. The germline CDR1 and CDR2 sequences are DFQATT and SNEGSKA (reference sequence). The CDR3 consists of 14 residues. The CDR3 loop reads CSARLRAVNSPLHF. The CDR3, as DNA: TGCAGTGCCCGACTCCGGGCGGTCAATTCACCCCTCCATTTT.

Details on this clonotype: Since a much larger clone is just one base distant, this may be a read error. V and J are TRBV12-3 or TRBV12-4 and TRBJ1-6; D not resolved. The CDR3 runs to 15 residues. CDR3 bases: TGTACCAGCAGGTTTAGGGTGCATGAAAATTCACCCCTCCATTTT. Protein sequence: CTSRFRVHENSPLHF.

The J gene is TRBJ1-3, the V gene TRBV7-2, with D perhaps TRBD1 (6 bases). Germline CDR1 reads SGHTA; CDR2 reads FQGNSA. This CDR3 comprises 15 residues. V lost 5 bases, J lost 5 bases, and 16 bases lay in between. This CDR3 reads CASSPPETGRNTIYF. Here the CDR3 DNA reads TGTGCCAGCAGCCCGCCAGAAACAGGGCGAAACACCATATATTTT.

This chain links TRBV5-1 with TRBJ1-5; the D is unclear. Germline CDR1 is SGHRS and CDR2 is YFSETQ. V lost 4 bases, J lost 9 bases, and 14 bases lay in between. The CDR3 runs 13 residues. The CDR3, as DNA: TGCGCCAGCAGCCCGACACCCCAATTGCCCCAGCATTTT. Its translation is CASSPTPQLPQHF.

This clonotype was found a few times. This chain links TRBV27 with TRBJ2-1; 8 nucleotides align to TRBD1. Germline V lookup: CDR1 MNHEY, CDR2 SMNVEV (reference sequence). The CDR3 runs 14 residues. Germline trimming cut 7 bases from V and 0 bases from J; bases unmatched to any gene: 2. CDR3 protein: CASTGTGSYNEQFF. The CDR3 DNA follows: TGTGCCAGCACCGGGACAGGCTCCTACAATGAGCAGTTCTTC.